Reported below is one T cell receptor (beta chain). Antigen specificity is unknown. This entry is derived from a study of OX40 agonist ivuxolimab in advanced cancers. Study-wide results and limits: CD8+ T cells showed, on average, more clonal expansion than CD4+ cells.

Some clones are missing from TCRdb's copy, which holds only in-frame ones; the method was immunoSEQ multiplex PCR. This table holds roughly 50,000 clones, roughly 85% found once. V dropped 3 bases and J dropped 4 bases, with 22 bases sitting between them. Looked up from germline, CDR1 is SGHNT and CDR2 is YYREEE (reference sequence). This CDR3 has 17 residues. The clonotype comes from an adult with an advanced solid tumor such as melanoma, head and neck, liver or kidney cancer. The V gene is TRBV5-4, the J gene TRBJ1-1; a weak D match, TRBD1 (5 bases). Sequences were derived from CD4+ or CD8+ T cells sorted from blood, sampled in a trial of the OX40 agonist ivuxolimab. The CDR3: CASSSTGRGPPSTEAFF. The CDR3 DNA follows: TGTGCCAGCAGCTCGACCGGTCGGGGACCCCCTTCCACTGAAGCTTTCTTT.